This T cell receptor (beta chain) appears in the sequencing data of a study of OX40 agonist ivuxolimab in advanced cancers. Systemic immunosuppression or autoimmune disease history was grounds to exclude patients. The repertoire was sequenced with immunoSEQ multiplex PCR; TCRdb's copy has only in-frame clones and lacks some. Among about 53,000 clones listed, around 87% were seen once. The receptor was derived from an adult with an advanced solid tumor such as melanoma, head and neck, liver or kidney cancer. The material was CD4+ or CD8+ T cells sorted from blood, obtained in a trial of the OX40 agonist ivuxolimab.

The CDR3 protein is CASSLNHNSPLHF. The CDR3 nucleotides read TGTGCCAGCAGTTTAAACCATAATTCACCCCTCCACTTT. This sequence joins TRBV28 and TRBJ1-6; D gene ambiguous. The CDR3 totals 13 residues. Trimming left V 2 bases short and J 5 bases short, with 4 bases between. Germline V gene lookup returns CDR1 MDHEN and CDR2 SYDVKM.